A selection of T cell receptor beta chains follows, all from one sample in a study of T cell responses to AZD1222 COVID-19 vaccine. Generated by immunoSEQ multiplex PCR, the TCRdb table keeps only in-frame clones and is missing some. The sample yields about 110,000 clones, roughly 90% seen once. The sequenced sample was peripheral blood, obtained on day 0 of AZD1222 vaccination. The receptors stem from an adult in good health. Both conserved end residues are part of each CDR3. The D gene is left open where the match is weak. A row's size may be missing; if present it is once, few, many or a size class.

v_call,d_call,j_call,clone_size,cdr3_aa,cdr3_nt
TRBV18,TRBD1,TRBJ1-2,once,CASSRTGSNYGYTF,TGTGCCAGCTCCCGGACAGGTTCTAACTATGGCTACACCTTC
TRBV18,NA,TRBJ1-2,NA,CASSPDGSTNYGYTF,TGTGCCAGCTCACCGGACGGATCCACTAACTATGGCTACACCTTC
TRBV29-1,NA,TRBJ1-2,NA,CSVDPYGYTF,TGCAGCGTTGATCCGTATGGCTACACCTTC
TRBV19,NA,TRBJ1-5,NA,CASSIERSGSRNQPQHF,TGTGCCAGTAGTATAGAAAGGAGTGGGAGCCGCAATCAGCCCCAGCATTTT
TRBV19,TRBD1,TRBJ1-5,NA,CASSAGQVGGELQHF,TGTGCCAGTAGTGCCGGACAGGTCGGAGGGGAACTCCAGCATTTT
TRBV7-9,NA,TRBJ1-5,NA,CASSFGLDQPQHF,TGTGCCAGCAGCTTCGGTCTGGATCAGCCCCAGCATTTT
TRBV7-8,NA,TRBJ1-1,NA,CASSFGAYTEAFF,TGTGCCAGCAGCTTTGGAGCCTACACTGAAGCTTTCTTT
TRBV7-8,TRBD1,TRBJ1-5,NA,CASSSDGGWQGANQPQHF,TGTGCCAGCAGCTCCGACGGAGGATGGCAGGGGGCCAATCAGCCCCAGCATTTT
TRBV6-5,NA,TRBJ1-2,NA,CASSYSYIKPYGYTF,TGTGCCAGCAGTTACTCTTATATAAAACCTTATGGCTACACCTTC
TRBV19,NA,TRBJ1-4,NA,CASSRLGAQEKLFF,TGTGCCAGTAGTAGGTTGGGGGCCCAGGAAAAACTGTTTTTT
TRBV7-9,NA,TRBJ1-5,NA,CASSPSDSYQPQHF,TGTGCCAGCAGCCCCTCGGACAGCTATCAGCCCCAGCATTTT
TRBV27,NA,TRBJ1-5,once,CASSLVGALQPQHF,TGTGCCAGCAGTTTAGTGGGGGCACTTCAGCCCCAGCATTTT
TRBV5-5,TRBD1,TRBJ1-2,NA,CASSRRGDSYGYTF,TGTGCCAGCAGCCGACGGGGGGACAGCTATGGCTACACCTTC
TRBV7-9,NA,TRBJ2-1,NA,CASSPPGSYEQFF,TGTGCCAGCAGCCCTCCGGGCAGCTATGAGCAGTTCTTC
TRBV5-4,NA,TRBJ1-1,NA,CASSLDRSNTEAFF,TGTGCCAGCAGCCTCGACAGGTCGAACACTGAAGCTTTCTTT
TRBV6-6,NA,TRBJ2-2,NA,CASSWDNANTGELFF,TGTGCCAGCAGTTGGGACAACGCGAACACCGGGGAGCTGTTTTTT
TRBV6-2/TRBV6-3,NA,TRBJ1-3,NA,CASSYSGTFFPNTIYF,TGTGCCAGCAGTTATTCCGGGACATTTTTTCCGAACACCATATATTTT
TRBV30,NA,TRBJ2-2,once,CAWTREGARTGELFF,TGTGCCTGGACCAGGGAGGGGGCCCGTACCGGGGAGCTGTTTTTT
TRBV28,NA,TRBJ1-1,NA,CASSFPRKLAFF,TGTGCCAGCAGTTTCCCGAGGAAACTGGCTTTCTTT
TRBV29-1,NA,TRBJ2-7,NA,CSARTVGEQYF,TGCAGCGCCCGGACAGTCGGGGAGCAGTACTTC
TRBV5-1,NA,TRBJ2-2,NA,CASSISSNTGELFF,TGCGCCAGCAGCATTTCGTCGAACACCGGGGAGCTGTTTTTT
TRBV18,NA,TRBJ1-2,NA,CASSPEENYGYTF,TGTGCCAGCTCACCAGAAGAAAACTATGGCTACACCTTC
TRBV11-2,NA,TRBJ2-7,NA,CASSLVPQGSEQYF,TGTGCCAGCAGCTTAGTTCCACAGGGCTCCGAGCAGTACTTC
TRBV18,TRBD1,TRBJ1-4,NA,CASSPGQGPAVKLFF,TGTGCCAGCTCCCCCGGACAGGGCCCCGCGGTAAAACTGTTTTTT
TRBV19,NA,TRBJ2-7,NA,CASSSGTAYEQYF,TGTGCCAGTAGCAGCGGGACAGCCTACGAGCAGTACTTC